This TCR beta chain was sequenced during a study of blood T cells in healthy people across ages. The sample, around 10 milliliters of peripheral blood, was drawn from each donor. Primed by a sample-barcoded 5' primer and a J-beta primer mix, a second PCR proceeded for 7 to 11 cycles. One entry per CDR3 protein results from TCRdb running MiXCR on the 5' RACE reads. This table has fewer than 1 million distinct CDR3 sequences, approximately 44% appearing once. Germline loops: CDR1 SGHTA, CDR2 FQGNSA. The CDR3 length is 18 residues. V shed 6 bases and J 9 bases; nucleotides not matched to a gene: 21. With respect to this clonotype: The antigen is not known.

Study-level results: Observed TCR beta diversity showed a strong correlation with the percentage of naive T cells as measured by flow cytometry. Both higher diversity and more naive CD4+ cells marked long-lived donors when set against aged donors.

The chain has TRBV7-2 and TRBJ2-1, with 9 positions matching TRBD2. The source is a man aged 60 to 75 in good health. Sequenced sample: blood. DNA of the CDR3: TGTGCCAGCAGTTTTGCTGGGAGTCTAGCGGGGAGGAACCTTGAGCAGTTCTTC. Its protein is CASSFAGSLAGRNLEQFF.